These 22 T cell receptor beta chains were all obtained from the same sample, sequenced in a study of OX40 agonist ivuxolimab in advanced cancers. Libraries were constructed by the immunoSEQ multiplex PCR assay. The source is immuneACCESS, and TCRdb retained only in-frame sequences with V and J called. Part of the clones is not carried over; for the studies checked, unresolved V genes explain less than half of this, and the remainder is unexplained. The sample has tens of thousands of clones on record, approximately 80% of them singletons. The top ten clones comprise under 8.5% of the sample. The sequencing here drew on CD4+ or CD8+ T cells sorted from blood, taken in a trial of the OX40 agonist ivuxolimab. These receptors were taken from an adult with an advanced solid tumor such as melanoma, head and neck, liver or kidney cancer.

CDR3 DNA sequence: TGTGCCAGCAGCTCAAATGAGGGACAGGTGGATCCCTACGAGCAGTACTTC. This sequence encodes CASSSNEGQVDPYEQYF. The V gene is TRBV7-2, the J gene TRBJ2-7; 8 bases agree with TRBD1. Germline assignment: CDR1 SGHTA and CDR2 FQGNSA. The CDR3 loop spans 17 amino acids. V gave up 4 bases and J gave up 2 bases; unmatched junction bases: 13.

This clone was picked up a small number of times. CDR3 region: CASSKSGSEDTEAFF. CDR3 DNA: TGTGCCAGCAGCAAATCGGGTTCGGAGGACACTGAAGCTTTCTTT. The chain joins TRBV21-1 to TRBJ1-1. TRBV21-1 represents a pseudogene. The CDR3 extends over 15 amino acids.

The chain links TRBV4-3 to TRBJ2-2, with 12 bases matching TRBD1. V lost 1 base and J lost 5; bases outside the gene matches: 8. Germline V gene lookup returns CDR1 LGHNA and CDR2 YSLEER. The CDR3 is 18 amino acids. CDR3 in DNA: TGCGCCAGCAGCCAAGGCCCGGGGACAGGGGGCGCGACCGGGGAGCTGTTTTTT. Translation: CASSQGPGTGGATGELFF.

The V call is TRBV30, the J call TRBJ2-1, with 8 positions matching TRBD1. V dropped 2 bases and J dropped 4; count of bases not matched to a gene: 1. Looked up from germline, CDR1 is GTSNPN and CDR2 is SVGIG (reference sequence). The CDR3 extends over 13 amino acids. DNA of the CDR3: TGTGCCTGGAGTCGGGACAGGTACAATGAGCAGTTCTTC. It specifies CAWSRDRYNEQFF. The full variable domain, rest sourced from reference TRBV30 and TRBJ2-1, is SQTIHQWPATLVQPVGSPLSLECTVEGTSNPNLYWYRQAAGRGLQLLFYSVGIGQISSEVPQNLSASRPQDRQFILSSKKLLLSDSGFYLCAWSRDRYNEQFFGPGTRLTVL.

As to this clone: An end of the junction differs from the germline gene, which may be a read error. V is TRBV7-7 and J is TRBJ2-2, with a possible D match to TRBD1 (7 bases). Per the germline V gene, CDR1 is SSHAT and CDR2 is FNYEAQ (reference sequence). This CDR3 is 17 amino acids long. The chain's CDR3 is CASTSEGGQTNTGELFF. The CDR3 bases are TGTGCTAGCACCTCGGAGGGGGGACAGACGAACACCGGGGAGCTGTTTTTT. The variable domain in full, with the rest retrieved from reference TRBV7-7 and TRBJ2-2, is GAGVSQSPRYKVTKRGQDVTLRCDPISSHATLYWYQQALGQGPEFLTYFNYEAQPDKSGLPSDRFSAERPEGSISTLTIQRTEQRDSAMYRCASTSEGGQTNTGELFFGEGSRLTVL.

The chain combines TRBV19 with TRBJ1-4; 7 bases are shared with TRBD1. Per germline, CDR1 LNHDA and CDR2 SQIVND (reference sequence). This CDR3 has 15 amino acids. V was clipped by 5 bases and J by 3 bases; unmatched bases: 6. CDR3 DNA: TGTGCCAGTAGTTTACAGGGGTTCCCTAATGAAAAACTGTTTTTT. Protein sequence: CASSLQGFPNEKLFF. The entire variable domain, with the rest obtained from reference TRBV19 and TRBJ1-4, is as follows: DGGITQSPKYLFRKEGQNVTLSCEQNLNHDAMYWYRQDPGQGLRLIYYSQIVNDFQKGDIAEGYSVSREKKESFPLTVTSAQKNPTAFYLCASSLQGFPNEKLFFGSGTQLSVL.

The chain carries TRBV30 and TRBJ2-7; 11 bases agree with TRBD1. CDR1 is GTSNPN, CDR2 SVGIG, per germline (reference sequence). The CDR3 covers 13 residues. Trimming took 4 bases from V and 6 from J; bases not matched to a gene: 5. CDR3 DNA sequence: TGTGCCTGGAACTACGGGACAGGGGGCGAGCAGTACTTC. It codes for CAWNYGTGGEQYF.

The rearrangement links TRBV19 to TRBJ1-2; no definite D call. CDR1 and CDR2 from the germline V gene are LNHDA and SQIVND (reference sequence). This CDR3 region has 15 residues. V lost 3 bases and J 2 bases, leaving 13 bases between the germline ends. The CDR3 DNA reads as TGTGCCAGTAGTATCACGAACAGTGAGAACTATGGCTACACCTTC. Translation: CASSITNSENYGYTF. Full variable domain (outside the CDR3, taken from reference TRBV19 and TRBJ1-2): DGGITQSPKYLFRKEGQNVTLSCEQNLNHDAMYWYRQDPGQGLRLIYYSQIVNDFQKGDIAEGYSVSREKKESFPLTVTSAQKNPTAFYLCASSITNSENYGYTFGSGTRLTVV.

J is TRBJ1-2 and V is TRBV29-1, with D maybe TRBD1 (5 bases). The CDR3 covers 13 residues. The V end lost 7 bases, the J end lost 0 bases, and 12 bases lay between the germline ends. Germline values: CDR1 SQVTM, CDR2 ANQGSEA. The CDR3 nucleotides read TGCAGCGCAACGACAGCCTCTAACTATGGCTACACCTTC. Translating gives CSATTASNYGYTF.

The V gene is TRBV18, the J gene TRBJ1-2, with 7 bases matching TRBD1. The CDR3 covers 15 residues. Trimming took 3 bases from V and 5 from J; bases not matched to a gene: 9. Germline CDR1 and CDR2: KGHSH and LQKENI. CDR3 protein: CASSPAEGAWYGYTF. CDR3 in DNA: TGTGCCAGCTCACCGGCTGAGGGGGCCTGGTATGGCTACACCTTC.

The V and J genes are TRBV7-2 and TRBJ2-7; 9 bases line up with TRBD2. Germline CDR1 is SGHTA and CDR2 is FQGNSA. The J segment lost 0 bases and the V segment lost 1 base, leaving 7 bases of the junction unmatched. The CDR3 extends over 17 amino acids. This CDR3 reads CASSLGAGGRPSYEQYF. CDR3 DNA sequence: TGTGCCAGCAGCTTAGGGGCGGGAGGGCGACCCTCCTACGAGCAGTACTTC.

The gene calls are TRBV6-5 and TRBJ2-7, with a tentative D call TRBD2 (5 bases). Germline V gives CDR1 MNHEY, CDR2 SVGAGI. This CDR3 region has 14 residues. Trimming took off 0 bases at V and 1 base at J, with 7 bases between the two ends. The CDR3 reads CASSYSRGSYEQYF. The CDR3 nucleotides read TGTGCCAGCAGTTACTCCCGGGGATCCTACGAGCAGTACTTC.

The chain has TRBV5-6 and TRBJ2-1, with 10 nucleotides matching TRBD2. Germline lookup yields CDR1 SGHDT and CDR2 YYEEEE. The J segment lost 5 bases and the V segment lost 7 bases, leaving 6 bases of the junction unmatched. The CDR3 has 14 residues. CDR3 sequence (DNA): TGTGCCAGCCTCAAAGCGGGGGGGCACAATGAGCAGTTCTTC. It yields the protein CASLKAGGHNEQFF. Complete variable domain (other parts from reference TRBV5-6 and TRBJ2-1): DAGVTQSPTHLIKTRGQQVTLRCSPKSGHDTVSWYQQALGQGPQFIFQYYEEEERQRGNFPDRFSGHQFPNYSSELNVNALLLGDSALYLCASLKAGGHNEQFFGPGTRLTVL.

V is TRBV2 and J is TRBJ1-6; no definite D call. Germline assignment: CDR1 SNHLY and CDR2 FYNNEI. V lost 7 bases and J 5 bases, leaving 15 bases between the germline ends. The length of the CDR3 is 15 residues. The CDR3 DNA is TGTGCCAGCATGGGTCAGAGAGTTCATAATTCACCCCTCCACTTT. Its protein is CASMGQRVHNSPLHF.

The rearrangement uses TRBV6-6 and TRBJ1-2; 10 bases match TRBD1. CDR1 and CDR2 (germline): MNHNY, SVGAGI (reference sequence). CDR3 length: 15 residues. V gave up 0 bases and J gave up 4 bases; unmatched junction bases: 2. The CDR3 sequence: CASSYSGDRGYGYTF. DNA for the CDR3: TGTGCCAGCAGTTACTCGGGGGACAGGGGCTATGGCTACACCTTC.

This clone was seen a handful of times. The rearrangement links TRBV2 to TRBJ1-2, with D uncertain. Trimming removed 0 bases at V and 4 bases at J, with 9 bases between. This CDR3 is 14 amino acids long. Germline CDR1 SNHLY, CDR2 FYNNEI. As DNA, the CDR3 is TGTGCCAGCAGTGAAGCGACCACAAGCTATGGCTACACCTTC. Its translation is CASSEATTSYGYTF.

The chain combines TRBV7-8 with TRBJ2-7; TRBD2 aligns across 12 bases. The germline gives CDR1 SGHVS, CDR2 FQNEAQ. CDR3 length: 15 residues. Trimming cost V 5 bases and J 2 bases; bases outside gene matches: 4. CDR3 nucleotide sequence: TGTGCCAGCAGCACCGGACTAGCGGGGCCCTACGAGCAGTACTTC. It encodes CASSTGLAGPYEQYF.

The CDR3 loop is CASSSGVIKYF. The CDR3 DNA reads TGTGCCAGCAGCTCAGGGGTAATAAAGTACTTC. This rearrangement joins TRBV7-2 to TRBJ2-5; D perhaps matches TRBD1 (6 bases). Germline V gives CDR1 SGHTA, CDR2 FQGNSA. Trimming removed 4 bases from V and 12 bases from J, with 12 bases in between. The CDR3 length is 11 residues.

The chain has TRBV19 and TRBJ1-4, with D tentatively TRBD1 (5 bases). Trimming stripped 6 bases from V and 3 bases from J, with 17 bases between. Germline lookup yields CDR1 LNHDA and CDR2 SQIVND (reference sequence). The CDR3 is 16 residues long. The CDR3 region has the DNA TGTGCCAGTAGGCCCGTGAGGGGAACGGCTAATGAAAAACTGTTTTTT. This gives the protein CASRPVRGTANEKLFF.

The J gene is TRBJ2-2, the V gene TRBV9; 10 bases agree with TRBD2. V was clipped by 4 bases and J by 4 bases; unmatched bases: 4. This CDR3 spans 15 amino acids. CDR1 is SGDLS, CDR2 YYNGEE, per germline. CDR3 nucleotides: TGTGCCAGCAGCATAGCGGGGGGAGGCACCGGGGAGCTGTTTTTT. Translated, it gives CASSIAGGGTGELFF.

The table lists this clone with a count of one. J is TRBJ1-5 and V is TRBV10-3; TRBD1 is a possible D gene (6 bases). The germline gives CDR1 ENHRY, CDR2 SYGVKD. The V and J ends lost 3 bases and 5 bases respectively, with 17 bases between them. This CDR3 has 16 residues. CDR3 residues: CAISDSRTVSHQPQHF. CDR3 bases: TGTGCCATCAGTGATAGTAGGACAGTTTCTCATCAGCCCCAGCATTTT.

The chain carries TRBV2 and TRBJ2-7; no reliable D call. This CDR3 contains 13 residues. V lost 3 bases and J 3 bases, leaving 9 bases between the germline ends. Germline V gives CDR1 SNHLY, CDR2 FYNNEI. Written as DNA, the CDR3 is TGTGCCAGCAGTGAGGCACCAAACTACGAGCAGTACTTC. This codes for CASSEAPNYEQYF. The full variable domain, completed using reference TRBV2 and TRBJ2-7, is EPEVTQTPSHQVTQMGQEVILRCVPISNHLYFYWYRQILGQKVEFLVSFYNNEISEKSEIFDDQFSVERPDGSNFTLKIRSTKLEDSAMYFCASSEAPNYEQYFGPGTRLTVT.